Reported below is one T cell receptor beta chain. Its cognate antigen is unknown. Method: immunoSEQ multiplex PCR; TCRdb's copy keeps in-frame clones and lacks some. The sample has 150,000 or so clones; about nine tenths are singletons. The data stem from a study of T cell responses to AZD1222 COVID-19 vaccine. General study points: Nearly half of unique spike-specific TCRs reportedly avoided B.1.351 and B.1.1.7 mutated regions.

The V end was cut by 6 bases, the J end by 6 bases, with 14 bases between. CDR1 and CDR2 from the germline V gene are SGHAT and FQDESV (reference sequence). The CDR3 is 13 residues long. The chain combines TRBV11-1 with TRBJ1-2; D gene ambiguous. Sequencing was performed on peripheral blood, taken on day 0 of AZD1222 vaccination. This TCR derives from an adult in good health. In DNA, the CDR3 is TGTGCCAGCAGTCTATCAGTGTTGAATGGCTACACCTTC. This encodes CASSLSVLNGYTF. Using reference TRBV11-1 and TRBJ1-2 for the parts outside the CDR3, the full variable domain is EAEVAQSPRYKITEKSQAVAFWCDPISGHATLYWYRQILGQGPELLVQFQDESVVDDSQLPKDRFSAERLKGVDSTLKIQPAELGDSAMYLCASSLSVLNGYTFGSGTRLTVV.